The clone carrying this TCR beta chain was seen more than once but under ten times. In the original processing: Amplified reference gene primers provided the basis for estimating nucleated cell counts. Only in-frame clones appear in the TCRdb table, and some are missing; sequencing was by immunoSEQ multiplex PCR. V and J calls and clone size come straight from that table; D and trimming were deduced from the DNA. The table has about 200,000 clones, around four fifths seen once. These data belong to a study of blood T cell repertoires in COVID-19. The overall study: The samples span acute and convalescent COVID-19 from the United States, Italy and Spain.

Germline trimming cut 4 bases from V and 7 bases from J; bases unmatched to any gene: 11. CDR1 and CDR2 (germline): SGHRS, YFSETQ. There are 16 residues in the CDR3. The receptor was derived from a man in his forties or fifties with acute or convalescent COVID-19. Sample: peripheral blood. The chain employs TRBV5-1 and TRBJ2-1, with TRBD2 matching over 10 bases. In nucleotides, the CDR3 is TGCGCCAGCAGCAGGCTAGCGGGAGCTAACGAAAATGAGCAGTTCTTC. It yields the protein CASSRLAGANENEQFF.